This T cell receptor beta chain was recovered during a study of identical twins. Study-wide results and limits: It was possible that invariant MAIT and iNKT cells partly confounded the zero-insertion analyses. Abundant cord blood beta clonotypes carried fewer insertions; memory repertoires showed none.

Everyone who gave samples was a healthy Caucasian. Template switching supplied a universal primer site; unique molecular identifiers were carried on the cDNA. TCRdb reprocessed the 5' RACE reads with MiXCR, giving one entry per CDR3 protein. Among approximately 410,000 distinct CDR3 sequences listed, about 18% were seen once. The CDR3 is made up of 13 amino acids. Germline assignment: CDR1 GTSNPN and CDR2 SVGIG (reference sequence). V lost 0 bases and J 2 bases, leaving 8 bases between the germline ends. This clonotype was seen a few times. The antigen is undetermined. This TCR came from a man aged 50 to 60 in good health. The sample taken for sequencing was naive T cells sorted from blood. This rearrangement joins TRBV30 to TRBJ2-7; D gene unclear. The CDR3, as DNA: TGTGCCTGGAGTGTATCGGATCCCTACGAGCAGTACTTC. Protein: CAWSVSDPYEQYF.